A single sample gave rise to the 30 T cell receptor beta chains below, sequenced in a study of T cells in women clearing cervical HPV infection (dated by TCRdb to 2017 to 2018). Libraries were prepared through the immunoSEQ multiplex PCR assay. What TCRdb holds here is the immuneACCESS table cut down to in-frame rearrangements. Part of the clones is not present; checked against another copy, under half of the missing clones reflect an unresolved V gene, and the others are unexplained. This sample's listing comprises around 30,000 clones. Of the sample, about a sixth is held by the ten largest clones. The sequencing input was blood buffy coat. The origin of the receptors is a woman aged 18-69 years with a cervical HPV16 infection that either progressed to CIN3+ or cleared (not recorded which).

On this clone itself: The read stops 3 residues short of the end of the CDR3; the missing end is completed from the germline J gene. The rearrangement links TRBV13 to TRBJ2-1; D uncertain. Germline-derived CDR1 and CDR2 are PRHDT and FYEKMQ (reference sequence). Trimming shortened V by 0 bases and J by 1 base, and 10 bases separated the two germline ends. This CDR3 is built from 16 residues. The CDR3 here is CASSLGSLGSYNEQFF. CDR3 DNA, as far as it was read: TGTGCCAGCAGCTTAGGTAGCCTGGGTTCCTACAATGAG.

As for this clone: The CDR3 end lies 3 residues beyond the end of the read and is filled in from the germline J gene. The rearrangement links TRBV7-3 to TRBJ1-4; 7 nucleotides match TRBD1. This CDR3 spans 19 amino acids. Germline V gene lookup returns CDR1 SGHTA and CDR2 FQGTGA. The CDR3 protein is CASSLKREGQSSGANVLFF. Incomplete CDR3 DNA: TGTGCCAGCAGCTTAAAGCGCGAGGGACAGTCCTCTGGGGCCAACGTA.

In the case of this clone: Sequencing ends 3 residues short of the CDR3 end; the germline J gene provides the rest. This sequence joins TRBV7-2 and TRBJ2-3; the D gene is possibly TRBD2 (6 bases). CDR1 SGHTA and CDR2 FQGNSA come from the germline V gene. The CDR3 is 14 amino acids. The DNA read from the CDR3 is TGTGCCAGCAGCTTAGGAGGTGCCGGGGGTCCG. It codes for CASSLGGAGGP. The CDR3 as a whole reads CASSLGGAGGPQYF.

On this clone itself: The sequence runs out 3 residues before the end of the CDR3; the remainder is reconstructed from the germline J gene. The J gene is TRBJ1-4, the V gene TRBV6-1; possible D gene TRBD1, 5 bases. The V gene lost 1 base and the J gene lost 5 bases, with 11 bases spanning the gap. Germline V CDR1 and CDR2: MNHNS, SASEGT. CDR3 size: 15 residues. This CDR3 reads CASSEVWGGNEKLFF. The part of the CDR3 DNA that was read is TGTGCCAGCAGTGAAGTTTGGGGGGGAAATGAAAAA.

On this clone: The read terminates 3 residues before the CDR3 end, so the remaining end is supplied by the germline J gene. This chain links TRBV5-1 with TRBJ2-1, with 10 positions matching TRBD2. The germline V gene encodes CDR1 SGHRS and CDR2 YFSETQ. V shed 0 bases and J 4 bases; nucleotides not matched to a gene: 1. The CDR3 runs 15 residues. The sequenced CDR3 bases are TGCGCCAGCAGCTTGGTAGCGGGGGGATACAATGAG. It is translated as CASSLVAGGYNE. The CDR3 in its entirety is CASSLVAGGYNEQFF.

With regard to this clone: The read halts 3 residues ahead of the CDR3 end, with the missing end drawn from the germline J gene. The chain has TRBV6-4 and TRBJ2-7; no definite D call. The V and J ends lost 11 bases and 5 bases respectively, with 13 bases between them. This CDR3 comprises 11 residues. Germline values: CDR1 MRHNA, CDR2 SNTAGT. The CDR3 is CAGFGPNEQYF. The sequenced part of the CDR3 DNA is TGTGCCGGATTTGGGCCCAACGAG.

A word on this clone: Read sequence stops 3 residues before the CDR3 end, and the germline J gene provides the missing end. This rearrangement joins TRBV5-1 to TRBJ2-5; D is uncertain. CDR1 and CDR2 from the germline V gene are SGHRS and YFSETQ. The CDR3 loop spans 14 amino acids. V lost 0 bases to trimming and J lost 2 bases, with 8 bases between them. The CDR3 here is CASSLVTLQETQYF. The sequenced CDR3 bases are TGCGCCAGCAGCTTGGTTACTTTGCAAGAGACC.

On this clone itself: The read gets to within 3 residues of the CDR3 end, and the germline J gene fills in the rest. The rearrangement uses TRBV19 and TRBJ1-6; maybe TRBD1 (6 bases). Germline V gives CDR1 LNHDA, CDR2 SQIVND (reference sequence). The V gene lost 3 bases and the J gene lost 9 bases, with 18 bases spanning the gap. This CDR3 is 16 amino acids long. The chain's CDR3 is CASSMGAGFMVSPLHF. The part of the CDR3 DNA that was read is TGTGCCAGTAGTATGGGGGCAGGGTTTATGGTTTCACCC.

With respect to this clone: Read coverage stops 3 residues before the CDR3 terminus; the germline J gene supplies the remainder. The chain has TRBV5-1 and TRBJ1-1; TRBD1 matches at 9 bases. Germline CDR1 is SGHRS and CDR2 is YFSETQ. The CDR3 extends over 15 amino acids. V shed 0 bases, J shed 7 bases, and the junction held 7 bases outside the gene matches. CDR3 DNA (partial): TGCGCCAGCAGCTTGGGGAAACAGGGGGCCGGTGAA. Translated: CASSLGKQGAGE. The full CDR3 sequence reads CASSLGKQGAGEAFF.

As regards this clone: The sequenced fragment ends 3 residues before the CDR3 boundary, so the rest is inferred from the germline J gene. This chain connects TRBV7-2 to TRBJ2-1; unclear D gene. V lost 5 bases, J lost 4 bases, and 9 bases lay in between. CDR1 SGHTA and CDR2 FQGNSA come from the germline V gene. The CDR3 covers 13 residues. The CDR3 bases that were read are TGTGCCAGCAGCGTGGAACTATACAATGAG. It encodes CASSVELYNE. The full CDR3 sequence reads CASSVELYNEQFF.

Details on this clone: Read data end 3 residues before the CDR3 end; the end is taken from the germline J gene. The J gene is TRBJ1-5, the V gene TRBV20-1; 8 positions agree with TRBD1. The germline V gene has CDR1 DFQATT and CDR2 SNEGSKA (reference sequence). V trimming: 6 bases; J trimming: 6 bases; junction bases outside the gene matches: 10. The CDR3 runs 14 residues. Partial CDR3 DNA: TGCAGTGCCAAGCCAGGGGGCGCGCGTCAGCCC. Protein sequence: CSAKPGGARQP. The whole CDR3 reads CSAKPGGARQPQHF.

Incomplete CDR3 DNA: TGTGCCAGCAGCTTAAGGGGCGTCCGGTACACTGAA. This encodes CASSLRGVRYTE. The whole CDR3 is CASSLRGVRYTEAFF. The chain has TRBV5-6 and TRBJ1-1; weak D call: TRBD1 (5 bases). Read sequence stops 3 residues before the CDR3 end, and the germline J gene provides the missing end. CDR3 length: 15 residues. The germline V gene has CDR1 SGHDT and CDR2 YYEEEE. V lost 2 bases, J lost 3 bases, and 14 bases lay in between.

With regard to this clone: The junction differs from germline at one of its ends, possibly a read error. The read gets to within 3 residues of the CDR3 end, and the germline J gene fills in the rest. The rearrangement uses TRBV7-7 and TRBJ1-6, with unresolved D. The germline gives CDR1 SSHAT, CDR2 FNYEAQ (reference sequence). The CDR3 sequence is 13 residues long. The CDR3 loop is CASSRGLNSPLHF. Partial CDR3 DNA: TGTGCTAGCAGTCGAGGACTGAATTCACCC. Using reference TRBV7-7 and TRBJ1-6 for the parts outside the CDR3, the full variable domain is GAGVSQSPRYKVTKRGQDVTLRCDPISSHATLYWYQQALGQGPEFLTYFNYEAQPDKSGLPSDRFSAERPEGSISTLTIQRTEQRDSAMYRCASSRGLNSPLHFGNGTRLTVT.

Worth noting for this clone: Sequencing ends 3 residues short of the CDR3 end; the germline J gene provides the rest. This rearrangement joins TRBV2 to TRBJ1-2, with D possibly matching TRBD1 (5 bases). Germline V gene lookup returns CDR1 SNHLY and CDR2 FYNNEI. The CDR3 loop spans 10 amino acids. The CDR3 bases that were read are TGTGCCAGTGGGGACTACGAC. This codes for CASGDYD. The whole CDR3 protein is CASGDYDYTF.

Comment on this clone: The read gets to within 3 residues of the CDR3 end, and the germline J gene fills in the rest. The chain employs TRBV2 and TRBJ1-2, with unresolved D. This CDR3 has 13 amino acids. Germline V gene lookup returns CDR1 SNHLY and CDR2 FYNNEI. CDR3 in amino acids: CASTREGVNDYTF. The CDR3 bases that were read are TGTGCCAGCACGCGGGAGGGCGTAAATGAC. Filled out from reference TRBV2 and TRBJ1-2, the complete variable domain reads EPEVTQTPSHQVTQMGQEVILRCVPISNHLYFYWYRQILGQKVEFLVSFYNNEISEKSEIFDDQFSVERPDGSNFTLKIRSTKLEDSAMYFCASTREGVNDYTFGSGTRLTVV.

Incomplete CDR3 DNA: TGTGCCAGCTCCCCGGACTTACGCTCAGAGACC. Translated, it gives CASSPDLRSET. The full CDR3 reads CASSPDLRSETQYF. The rearrangement uses TRBV7-8 and TRBJ2-5, with a possible D match to TRBD2 (5 bases). The CDR3 end lies 3 residues beyond the end of the read and is filled in from the germline J gene. CDR1 is SGHVS and CDR2 is FQNEAQ in the germline V gene. V gave up 8 bases and J gave up 4 bases, with 17 bases separating them. The CDR3 is 14 amino acids.

In regard to this clone: The read stops 3 residues short of the end of the CDR3; the missing end is completed from the germline J gene. The V and J genes are TRBV20-1 and TRBJ1-2; D is perhaps TRBD1 (6 bases). Per the germline V gene, CDR1 is DFQATT and CDR2 is SNEGSKA (reference sequence). This CDR3 has 14 residues. Trimming took off 0 bases at V and 3 bases at J, with 11 bases between the two ends. The part of the CDR3 DNA that was read is TGCAGTGCTAGAGATCCCAGGGGCGACTATGGC. Its protein is CSARDPRGDYG. The entire CDR3 reads CSARDPRGDYGYTF.

CDR3 protein: CASFTPGGGPGTEAFF. The CDR3 DNA, read in part, is TGTGCCAGCTTCACTCCAGGGGGCGGCCCGGGCACTGAA. The chain couples TRBV28 to TRBJ1-1, with 8 bases lining up with TRBD1. The CDR3 end is not reached by the read, which stops 3 residues before it; the germline J gene fills it in. The CDR3 is 16 residues long. Germline loops: CDR1 MDHEN, CDR2 SYDVKM. V trimming: 8 bases; J trimming: 4 bases; junction bases outside the gene matches: 15.

As to this clone: The CDR3 extends 3 residues past the end of the read, so its final part is completed from the germline J gene. The chain has TRBV19 and TRBJ2-2, with 10 bases lining up with TRBD1. V was clipped by 6 bases and J by 6 bases; unmatched bases: 4. The CDR3 has 14 amino acids. Germline-derived CDR1 and CDR2 are LNHDA and SQIVND (reference sequence). The CDR3 DNA, read in part, is TGTGCCAGTAGGGACAGGGGGATCGCCGGGGAG. It specifies CASRDRGIAGE. The whole CDR3 protein reads CASRDRGIAGELFF.

A note on this clone: The read finishes 3 residues shy of the CDR3 end, and the germline J gene is used to complete it. This rearrangement joins TRBV18 to TRBJ1-4; the D gene is possibly TRBD1 (5 bases). The germline V gene has CDR1 KGHSH and CDR2 LQKENI. The CDR3 sequence is 16 residues long. The CDR3 DNA, read in part, is TGTGCCAGCTCAGCAAGGACTAGCCTTGGGGCCAACGTA. Its protein product is CASSARTSLGANV. The complete CDR3 sequence is CASSARTSLGANVLFF.

The CDR3 bases that were read are TGTGCCAGCCAACGAGACAAGCCCCCTAACGAG. Translation: CASQRDKPPNE. The full CDR3 protein is CASQRDKPPNEQYF. V is TRBV2 and J is TRBJ2-7; D is unresolved. The read ends 3 residues early relative to the CDR3; the germline J gene fills the gap. Germline V gene lookup returns CDR1 SNHLY and CDR2 FYNNEI. V gave up 8 bases and J gave up 5 bases, with 19 bases separating them. This CDR3 is 14 amino acids long.

A note on this clone: Read data end 3 residues before the CDR3 end; the end is taken from the germline J gene. The V call is TRBV18, the J call TRBJ2-3, with TRBD1 matching 7 bases. The germline CDR1 and CDR2 sequences are KGHSH and LQKENI. This CDR3 has 14 residues. CDR3 loop: CASSPPGGAETQYF. The CDR3 bases that were read are TGTGCCAGCTCACCACCAGGGGGCGCGGAGACG.

In the case of this clone: The CDR3 end lies 3 residues beyond the end of the read and is filled in from the germline J gene. V is TRBV6-2 or TRBV6-3 and J is TRBJ1-2, with 9 positions matching TRBD1. The V gene's germline CDR1 is MNHEY and CDR2 SVGEGT. The CDR3 runs 15 residues. CDR3 protein: CASSYSIQGASDYTF. Incomplete CDR3 DNA: TGTGCCAGCAGTTACTCGATACAGGGGGCGAGTGAC.

As for this clone: Read data end 3 residues before the CDR3 end; the end is taken from the germline J gene. The chain has TRBV7-3 and TRBJ2-3; 10 bases match TRBD2. The germline V gene encodes CDR1 SGHTA and CDR2 FQGTGA. CDR3 length equals 16 residues. J gave up 0 bases and V 5 bases, and 5 bases lay outside the gene matches. The CDR3 is CASSITSGVSTDTQYF. Partial CDR3 DNA: TGTGCCAGCAGCATCACTAGCGGGGTTAGCACAGATACG.

Details on this clone: Read coverage stops 3 residues before the CDR3 terminus; the germline J gene supplies the remainder. The chain recombines TRBV6-2 or TRBV6-3 with TRBJ2-3, with D tentatively TRBD2 (5 bases). Trimming stripped 7 bases from V and 4 bases from J, with 9 bases between. The CDR3 length is 12 residues. Germline V CDR1 and CDR2: MNHEY, SVGEGT. The CDR3 DNA, read in part, is TGTGCCAGCAACGGGGATTCAGATACG. Protein product: CASNGDSDT. The whole CDR3 sequence is CASNGDSDTQYF.

About this clone: The read ends 3 residues before the CDR3 terminus; that terminus is restored from the germline J gene. The J gene is TRBJ2-3, the V gene TRBV2, with 8 bases identical to TRBD1. Germline values: CDR1 SNHLY, CDR2 FYNNEI. The length of the CDR3 is 13 residues. CDR3: CASNGQGQETQYF. Incomplete CDR3 DNA: TGTGCCAGCAATGGACAGGGTCAAGAGACG.

Comment on this clone: The CDR3 end is not reached by the read, which stops 3 residues before it; the germline J gene fills it in. The chain links TRBV7-8 to TRBJ2-7; 7 bases are shared with TRBD1. The CDR3 is 14 amino acids. Per the germline V gene, CDR1 is SGHVS and CDR2 is FQNEAQ. Unmatched junction bases numbered 6, after V lost 6 bases and J lost 1 base. CDR3 bases read: TGTGCCAGCAGTCCGAGGACAGGTTCCTACGAG. Amino acids: CASSPRTGSYE. The complete CDR3 reads CASSPRTGSYEQYF.

A note on this clone: The CDR3 is cut off 3 residues early in the read; its end comes from the germline J gene. This sequence joins TRBV14 and TRBJ2-3, with a tentative D call TRBD1 (5 bases). The length of the CDR3 is 13 residues. Germline values: CDR1 SGHDN, CDR2 FVKESK. The CDR3 is CASSQDRGQPQYF. CDR3 bases read: TGTGCCAGCAGCCAAGATAGGGGTCAGCCG.

A remark on this clone: The read comes to an end 3 residues before the CDR3 does, leaving the germline J gene to fill in the end. This chain joins TRBV19 and TRBJ2-7; D unresolved. Germline V gives CDR1 LNHDA, CDR2 SQIVND (reference sequence). V lost 3 bases, J lost 5 bases, and 5 bases lay in between. The CDR3 spans 11 residues. The CDR3 is CASSMAHEQYF. CDR3 DNA (partial): TGTGCCAGTAGTATGGCACACGAG.

Remarks on this clone: Read sequence stops 3 residues before the CDR3 end, and the germline J gene provides the missing end. The V call is TRBV20-1, the J call TRBJ2-2; D unclear. The CDR3 runs 14 residues. V lost 6 bases and J 1 base, leaving 12 bases between the germline ends. Germline values: CDR1 DFQATT, CDR2 SNEGSKA (reference sequence). CDR3 DNA (partial): TGCAGTGCCCCCCTCCAGGAGAACACCGGGGAG. This gives the protein CSAPLQENTGE. The complete CDR3 protein is CSAPLQENTGELFF.